Listed here are 28 T cell receptor beta chains from one sample, sequenced in a study of CD8+ T cells in alopecia areata. RNA was extracted and reverse transcribed into cDNA as the sequencing template. Clones were sequenced by immunoSEQ multiplex PCR, and TCRdb holds only the in-frame ones, with some missing. The sample lists roughly 200,000 clones, roughly 63% seen once, with roughly 1.7% in the top ten. The sequenced sample was CD4+ T cells sorted from blood, obtained at week 0. The receptors derive from a human donor with alopecia areata.

CDR3 coding DNA: TGTGCCATCAGTGCGGGAGATGAGCAGTTCTTC. Its translation is CAISAGDEQFF. The V and J genes are TRBV10-3 and TRBJ2-1; perhaps TRBD2 as D (6 bases). Trimming took off 4 bases at V and 8 bases at J, with 6 bases between the two ends. Germline lookup yields CDR1 ENHRY and CDR2 SYGVKD. The CDR3 runs 11 residues.

This clone has only a few counts. The genes are TRBV5-1 and TRBJ2-3; tentatively, D is TRBD1 or TRBD2 (5 bases each). CDR3 length: 14 amino acids. The ends were cut back, 1 base at V and 4 bases at J, with 10 bases in the middle. CDR1 and CDR2 (germline): SGHRS, YFSETQ. CDR3 bases: TGCGCCAGCAGCTTGTCCCTGGGGGCAGATACGCAGTATTTT. This sequence encodes CASSLSLGADTQYF. Filled out from reference TRBV5-1 and TRBJ2-3, the complete variable domain reads KAGVTQTPRYLIKTRGQQVTLSCSPISGHRSVSWYQQTPGQGLQFLFEYFSETQRNKGNFPGRFSGRQFSNSRSEMNVSTLELGDSALYLCASSLSLGADTQYFGPGTRLTVL.

The chain combines TRBV7-2 with TRBJ2-3; D call uncertain. Germline-derived CDR1 and CDR2 are SGHTA and FQGNSA. This CDR3 is 15 amino acids long. Trimming took 1 base from V and 7 from J, leaving 15 bases between them. In DNA form, the CDR3 reads TGTGCCAGCAGCTTAGGGACCTCGACTGGCCATACGCAGTATTTT. It encodes CASSLGTSTGHTQYF.

This chain joins TRBV5-1 and TRBJ2-5, with D possibly matching TRBD2 (5 bases). Germline loops: CDR1 SGHRS, CDR2 YFSETQ. V was pared by 2 bases and J by 7 bases, with 27 bases between. The CDR3 length is 18 residues. CDR3 bases: TGCGCCAGCAGCTTCGGGGTTTGGCAGGCGGACCCCCAATGGACCCAGTACTTC. Translated, it gives CASSFGVWQADPQWTQYF. Using reference TRBV5-1 and TRBJ2-5 for the parts outside the CDR3, the full variable domain is KAGVTQTPRYLIKTRGQQVTLSCSPISGHRSVSWYQQTPGQGLQFLFEYFSETQRNKGNFPGRFSGRQFSNSRSEMNVSTLELGDSALYLCASSFGVWQADPQWTQYFGPGTRLLVL.

The chain employs TRBV28 and TRBJ1-1; possibly TRBD1 for D (5 bases). Germline V gene sequence: CDR1 MDHEN, CDR2 SYDVKM. V was clipped by 8 bases and J by 4 bases, with 14 bases between them. This CDR3 is built from 13 residues. The CDR3 nucleotides are TGTGCCAGCCTTGCCGGGGCTGCCACTGAAGCTTTCTTT. This codes for CASLAGAATEAFF.

The chain uses TRBV7-2 and TRBJ2-2; no clear D gene. CDR1 and CDR2 from the germline V gene are SGHTA and FQGNSA. Trimming removed 2 bases from V and 2 bases from J, with 6 bases in between. CDR3 length: 14 residues. CDR3 sequence: CASSLRLNTGELFF. CDR3 bases: TGTGCCAGCAGCTTACGACTCAACACCGGGGAGCTGTTTTTT. Based on the CDR3 plus reference TRBV7-2 and TRBJ2-2, the full variable domain is GAGVSQSPSNKVTEKGKDVELRCDPISGHTALYWYRQSLGQGLEFLIYFQGNSAPDKSGLPSDRFSAERTGGSVSTLTIQRTQQEDSAVYLCASSLRLNTGELFFGEGSRLTVL.

The chain carries TRBV10-3 and TRBJ2-1; TRBD2 might be the D (6 bases). CDR3 length equals 11 residues. Per the germline V gene, CDR1 is ENHRY and CDR2 is SYGVKD. Between the trimmed V and J ends, which lost 6 bases and 9 bases, there was a span of 9 bases. CDR3 protein: CAIRGLGEQFF. The DNA for the CDR3 is TGTGCCATCAGGGGACTCGGTGAGCAGTTCTTC.

A remark on this clone: At the DNA level, this CDR3 is encoded by other sequences in the same sample as well. The rearrangement joins TRBV25-1 to TRBJ2-7; D not certain. CDR3 length equals 11 residues. In germline, CDR1 is MGHDK, CDR2 SYGVNS. The V end lost 3 bases, the J end lost 4 bases, and 4 bases lay between the germline ends. CDR3 sequence: CASSDRYEQYF. In DNA form, the CDR3 reads TGTGCCAGCAGTGACCGGTACGAGCAGTACTTC.

This rearrangement joins TRBV5-6 to TRBJ2-5, with TRBD1 matching over 7 bases. This CDR3 comprises 14 residues. Looked up from germline, CDR1 is SGHDT and CDR2 is YYEEEE. J gave up 3 bases and V 3 bases, and 5 bases lay outside the gene matches. The CDR3 DNA follows: TGTGCCAGCAGCTATACCGGGACAGAAGAGACCCAGTACTTC. It codes for CASSYTGTEETQYF.

The chain is built from TRBV6-5 and TRBJ1-2; no clear D. The CDR3 runs 13 residues. The germline V gene encodes CDR1 MNHEY and CDR2 SVGAGI. Trimming took off 8 bases at V and 2 bases at J, with 12 bases between the two ends. CDR3 loop: CASGGQENYGYTF. In DNA form, the CDR3 reads TGTGCCAGCGGCGGGCAGGAGAACTATGGCTACACCTTC.

The CDR3, as DNA: TGCAGCTTCCAGGGTGGGGGGTCTTACCAAGAGACCCAGTACTTC. Its protein product is CSFQGGGSYQETQYF. The chain employs TRBV29-1 and TRBJ2-5, with D perhaps matching TRBD2 (6 bases). Trimming pared 8 bases from V and 0 bases from J, leaving 19 bases between. CDR3 length: 15 amino acids. Looked up from germline, CDR1 is SQVTM and CDR2 is ANQGSEA. The full variable domain, rest sourced from reference TRBV29-1 and TRBJ2-5, is SAVISQKPSRDICQRGTSLTIQCQVDSQVTMMFWYRQQPGQSLTLIATANQGSEATYESGFVIDKFPISRPNLTFSTLTVSNMSPEDSSIYLCSFQGGGSYQETQYFGPGTRLLVL.

CDR3 loop: CASSSPGLGTGELFF. The CDR3 coding sequence is TGTGCCAGCAGCTCCCCGGGATTAGGCACCGGGGAGCTGTTTTTT. The chain is built from TRBV7-6 and TRBJ2-2; a weak D match, TRBD2 (5 bases). This CDR3 contains 15 residues. CDR1 is SGHVS and CDR2 is FNYEAQ in the germline V gene. The V end was cut by 4 bases, the J end by 4 bases, with 13 bases between.

Only one count was recorded for this clone. V usage is TRBV9 and J usage is TRBJ1-4; weak D call: TRBD1 (6 bases). Germline V gene sequence: CDR1 SGDLS, CDR2 YYNGEE. The CDR3 runs 14 residues. V was cut by 2 bases and J by 6 bases, with 11 bases left in between. The CDR3 loop reads CASSVRQVDEKLFF. The CDR3 bases are TGTGCCAGCAGCGTGAGACAGGTTGATGAAAAACTGTTTTTT. The full variable domain, completed using reference TRBV9 and TRBJ1-4, is DSGVTQTPKHLITATGQRVTLRCSPRSGDLSVYWYQQSLDQGLQFLIQYYNGEERAKGNILERFSAQQFPDLHSELNLSSLELGDSALYFCASSVRQVDEKLFFGSGTQLSVL.

The CDR3 DNA follows: TGCAGCGTTTTAAACAGATACTACGAGCAGTACTTC. This sequence encodes CSVLNRYYEQYF. The chain joins TRBV29-1 to TRBJ2-7; D uncertain. CDR1 and CDR2 from the germline V gene are SQVTM and ANQGSEA. This CDR3 is 12 amino acids long. The ends were cut back, 5 bases at V and 3 bases at J, with 11 bases in the middle.

The chain uses TRBV4-3 and TRBJ1-1; D not certain. This CDR3 is 16 amino acids long. From germline, CDR1 is LGHNA and CDR2 YSLEER. With 3 bases removed from V and 3 bases from J, the gap between germline ends came to 17 bases. This CDR3 reads CASSQAASGLDTEAFF. Written as DNA, the CDR3 is TGCGCCAGCAGCCAGGCGGCGTCCGGATTGGACACTGAAGCTTTCTTT.

The rearrangement joins TRBV9 to TRBJ2-1; 8 bases are shared with TRBD1. This CDR3 spans 14 amino acids. Germline V gene lookup returns CDR1 SGDLS and CDR2 YYNGEE. The junction had 2 bases not matched to a gene; V was cut back by 6 bases and J by 0 bases. The CDR3 DNA follows: TGTGCCAGCACGGACAGGGCCTCCTACAATGAGCAGTTCTTC. This sequence encodes CASTDRASYNEQFF.

The V and J genes are TRBV18 and TRBJ2-6; D is perhaps TRBD1 (5 bases). Germline CDR1 and CDR2: KGHSH and LQKENI. Trimming removed 3 bases at V and 0 bases at J, with 24 bases between. This CDR3 is built from 21 residues. Written as DNA, the CDR3 is TGTGCCAGCTCACCGCAGTCATTAGTCGACAGCCTTTTCTCTGGGGCCAACGTCCTGACTTTC. Its translation is CASSPQSLVDSLFSGANVLTF.

In its sample, this clone was seen a few times. The CDR3 protein is CASSWGVLNTEAFF. For the CDR3, the DNA is TGTGCCTCATCATGGGGGGTATTAAACACTGAAGCTTTCTTT. The J gene is TRBJ1-1, the V gene TRBV30; a weak D match, TRBD1 (5 bases). Germline CDR1 GTSNPN, CDR2 SVGIG (reference sequence). The CDR3 is 14 residues long. The V end was cut by 7 bases, the J end by 2 bases, with 17 bases between. The whole variable domain, remainder taken from reference TRBV30 and TRBJ1-1, is SQTIHQWPATLVQPVGSPLSLECTVEGTSNPNLYWYRQAAGRGLQLLFYSVGIGQISSEVPQNLSASRPQDRQFILSSKKLLLSDSGFYLCASSWGVLNTEAFFGQGTRLTVV.

The V call is TRBV5-1, the J call TRBJ1-3; 7 nucleotides match TRBD1. Trimming removed 0 bases from V and 3 bases from J; junction bases left unmatched: 3. The germline V gene encodes CDR1 SGHRS and CDR2 YFSETQ. The CDR3 runs to 15 residues. CDR3 in amino acids: CASSLEGQLGNTIYF. CDR3 coding DNA: TGCGCCAGCAGCTTGGAGGGACAGCTTGGAAACACCATATATTTT.

The rearrangement joins TRBV5-1 to TRBJ2-7; possibly TRBD2 for D (5 bases). The V end was cut by 0 bases, the J end by 3 bases, with 10 bases between. CDR3 length: 14 amino acids. CDR1 and CDR2 (germline): SGHRS, YFSETQ. CDR3 region: CASSLVPADYEQYF. The CDR3 DNA reads as TGCGCCAGCAGCTTGGTTCCAGCGGACTACGAGCAGTACTTC.

A remark on this clone: One junction end disagrees with the germline gene, perhaps due to a read error. Other DNA sequences in the same sample also yield this CDR3. The V and J genes are TRBV23-1 and TRBJ1-2; 12 nucleotides align to TRBD1. TRBV23-1 is treated as an ORF (open reading frame) with a function not yet certain. The CDR3 extends over 18 amino acids. This CDR3 reads CASSRPGQGAIKVDGYTF. The CDR3 DNA reads as TGTGCCAGCAGTCGCCCGGGACAGGGGGCGATAAAGGTAGATGGCTACACCTTC.

The rearrangement links TRBV6-5 to TRBJ2-6; D gene unclear. The V gene's germline CDR1 is MNHEY and CDR2 SVGAGI. Trimming removed 5 bases from V and 4 bases from J, with 6 bases in between. The CDR3 consists of 13 residues. The CDR3 loop reads CASSRLGANVLTF. CDR3 in DNA: TGTGCCAGCAGTAGGCTCGGGGCCAACGTCCTGACTTTC.

This clone was detected once. The chain combines TRBV5-1 with TRBJ1-2, with 10 bases that match TRBD1. The germline gives CDR1 SGHRS, CDR2 YFSETQ. V lost 4 bases, J lost 5 bases, and 5 bases stayed unmatched. The CDR3 is 14 residues long. Here the CDR3 reads CASSPGQGEYGYTF. DNA for the CDR3: TGCGCCAGCAGCCCCGGACAGGGGGAATATGGCTACACCTTC.

The chain recombines TRBV5-1 with TRBJ1-6; TRBD1 matches at 8 bases. The V gene end was trimmed by 1 base and the J gene end by 10 bases; junction bases not matched to a gene: 7. Germline values: CDR1 SGHRS, CDR2 YFSETQ. CDR3 length: 15 amino acids. The CDR3 DNA is TGCGCCAGCAGCTTGACCGGACAGGGAGGCTCACCCCTCCACTTT. Protein sequence: CASSLTGQGGSPLHF.

The rearrangement joins TRBV29-1 to TRBJ2-1, with no clear D. Germline CDR1 is SQVTM and CDR2 is ANQGSEA. The CDR3 consists of 15 residues. V lost 0 bases, J lost 0 bases, and 9 bases lay in between. The CDR3 coding sequence is TGCAGCGTTGAAGACCCCGGAAGCTCCTACAATGAGCAGTTCTTC. This encodes CSVEDPGSSYNEQFF.

The chain joins TRBV9 to TRBJ2-7, with D possibly TRBD2 on 5 matching bases. The CDR3 is 15 amino acids. Between the trimmed V and J ends, which lost 4 bases and 0 bases, there was a span of 14 bases. Per the germline V gene, CDR1 is SGDLS and CDR2 is YYNGEE. CDR3 nucleotides: TGTGCCAGCAGCTTGGGGAGCCAAAGCTCCTACGAGCAGTACTTC. Translating it yields CASSLGSQSSYEQYF.

The chain links TRBV7-2 to TRBJ1-3, with D uncertain. V shed 6 bases and J shed 0 bases, with 9 bases lying between them. CDR1 SGHTA and CDR2 FQGNSA come from the germline V gene. The CDR3 length is 14 residues. The CDR3 bases are TGTGCCAGCAGTTTTGCTTCCTCTGGAAACACCATATATTTT. Translation gives CASSFASSGNTIYF.

The rearrangement uses TRBV29-1 and TRBJ2-3; perhaps TRBD2 as D (6 bases). The CDR3 has 14 residues. CDR1 and CDR2 from the germline V gene are SQVTM and ANQGSEA. Trimming took off 4 bases at V and 5 bases at J, with 16 bases between the two ends. CDR3 sequence (DNA): TGCAGCGTTGTAATTCGGGGGTCGATAGATACGCAGTATTTT. Translated, it gives CSVVIRGSIDTQYF.